There are a few counts of the clone carrying this TCR beta chain. This entry comes from a study of blood T cell repertoires in COVID-19. About the study: Donors in the United States, Italy and Spain gave samples during acute or convalescent COVID-19. From T cells, B-cell-depleted T cells, or PBMCs came the material, which was cDNA or gDNA.

Under the authors' procedure: Reference gene primer amplification gave estimated nucleated cell counts. Sequenced by immunoSEQ multiplex PCR; TCRdb stores in-frame clones only, minus some. The DNA was the basis for D and trimming; V, J and clone size are from that table. The sample holds more than 100,000 clones, under 80% seen once. CDR1 and CDR2 (germline): GTSNPN, SVGIG (reference sequence). The CDR3 covers 15 residues. The trim removed 2 bases at V and 5 bases at J, leaving 8 bases unmatched. The sequence derives from a man aged 65-85 years with acute or convalescent COVID-19. The V gene is TRBV30, the J gene TRBJ2-7; the match to TRBD1 covers 11 bases. The source material was peripheral blood. The CDR3 sequence: CAWSPWDRGGDEQYF. The CDR3 DNA follows: TGTGCCTGGAGTCCCTGGGACAGGGGGGGGGACGAGCAGTACTTC.